This entry is about one TCR beta chain. MiXCR was run by TCRdb on the 5' RACE reads, yielding one entry per CDR3 protein. The sample gives 400,000 or so distinct CDR3 sequences, over 25% of which show up once; 6% to 7% is in the top ten. This sample was taken from a study of identical twins' blood T cells. The germline V gene encodes CDR1 MNHEY and CDR2 SVGAGI. CDR3 length: 12 amino acids. The V end was cut by 2 bases, the J end by 6 bases, with 8 bases between. Sequenced material: PBMCs. The chain combines TRBV6-5 with TRBJ2-7; the D call may be TRBD1 or TRBD2 (5 bases each). This clonotype originated in a woman aged 18-55 years in good health. The DNA of the CDR3 is TGTGCCAGCAGTTACGGGGGAAGCGAGCAGTACTTC. It codes for CASSYGGSEQYF.